Listed below are T cell receptor beta chains from one sample, sequenced in a study of response to subunit inactivated influenza vaccine. TCRdb redid the calling of the RT-PCR reads with MiXCR, one entry per CDR3 protein. The table lists 500,000 to 550,000 distinct CDR3 sequences, around 8% of them singletons, with approximately 12% in the top ten. The source material was PBMCs from blood, sampled about 24 months after vaccination. These receptors were obtained from a man between 45 and 75 years old who received an inactivated influenza vaccine. CDR3s include the opening cysteine and the closing phenylalanine or tryptophan. The D gene is left open where the match is weak. Clone sizes are given selectively: once, few, many, or a class where the clone is expanded.

size,D,V,J,CDR3
-,-,TRBV9,TRBJ1-4,CASSVSAARDEKLFF
many,-,TRBV3-1,TRBJ2-7,CASSQVTEGFGEQYF
many,TRBD2,TRBV6-4,TRBJ2-2,CASSPPYWTSGRARNTGELFF
-,-,TRBV5-8,TRBJ1-5,CASSLNGRANQPQHF
few,-,TRBV7-9,TRBJ2-7,CASSSAATGASVQYF
many,-,TRBV4-3,TRBJ1-1,CASSQGASGMNTEAFF
few,TRBD1,TRBV4-3,TRBJ2-7,CASSQDVIQGTGVYEQYF
-,TRBD1,TRBV5-3,TRBJ1-1,CARSSGRTGGRNTEAFF
-,-,TRBV2,TRBJ2-5,CATSLGRETQYF
many,-,TRBV20-1,TRBJ1-5,CSALGQTPVVSNQPQHF
-,-,TRBV20-1,TRBJ2-7,CSAGRRDSYEQYF
few,TRBD1,TRBV12-3/TRBV12-4,TRBJ1-3,CASSQTGGAGNAIYF
-,-,TRBV6-2/TRBV6-3,TRBJ2-4,CASSRSAGSGIQYF
many,-,TRBV5-6,TRBJ1-2,CASSVSDRYYGYTF
-,-,TRBV7-9,TRBJ1-2,CASSLDGDLTNYGYTF
-,-,TRBV6-5,TRBJ1-1,CASSYSSLTRGTEAFF
few,TRBD2,TRBV29-1,TRBJ2-2,CSARKGLAGASNTGELFF
many,-,TRBV5-1,TRBJ2-2,CASSSTFNTGELFF